The 10 T cell receptor beta chains in this list originate from one sample, sequenced in a study of blood T cell repertoires in COVID-19. TCRdb's table, derived via immunoSEQ multiplex PCR, lists solely in-frame clones and lacks some. The sample holds 200,000 to 250,000 clones, 89% seen once. Input material: peripheral blood. Receptor source: a man aged 60 to 69 who had recovered from COVID-19.

J is TRBJ2-4 and V is TRBV18; 9 bases map to TRBD1. V lost 4 bases and J lost 4; bases outside the gene matches: 5. The V gene's germline CDR1 is KGHSH and CDR2 LQKENI. The CDR3 contains 15 residues. The CDR3 nucleotides are TGTGCCAGCTCACAAACCGGGACAGGGAAAAACATTCAGTACTTC. This sequence encodes CASSQTGTGKNIQYF.

The chain recombines TRBV14 with TRBJ2-2; D might be TRBD2 (5 bases). This CDR3 is 16 amino acids long. Per the germline V gene, CDR1 is SGHDN and CDR2 is FVKESK. The V end was cut by 1 base, the J end by 0 bases, with 9 bases between. CDR3 sequence: CASSQGWTPNTGELFF. The DNA for the CDR3 is TGTGCCAGCAGCCAAGGTTGGACTCCGAACACCGGGGAGCTGTTTTTT. The variable domain in full, with the rest retrieved from reference TRBV14 and TRBJ2-2, is EAGVTQFPSHSVIEKGQTVTLRCDPISGHDNLYWYRRVMGKEIKFLLHFVKESKQDESGMPNNRFLAERTGGTYSTLKVQPAELEDSGVYFCASSQGWTPNTGELFFGEGSRLTVL.

The chain recombines TRBV18 with TRBJ2-1, with a possible D match to TRBD2 (5 bases). Germline V lookup: CDR1 KGHSH, CDR2 LQKENI. This CDR3 has 15 residues. V lost 3 bases and J lost 4, with 13 bases in between. The CDR3 reads CASSPGASGYNEQFF. Written as DNA, the CDR3 is TGTGCCAGCTCACCGGGAGCGTCCGGTTACAATGAGCAGTTCTTC. The variable domain in full, completed from reference TRBV18 and TRBJ2-1, reads NAGVMQNPRHLVRRRGQEARLRCSPMKGHSHVYWYRQLPEEGLKFMVYLQKENIIDESGMPKERFSAEFPKEGPSILRIQQVVRGDSAAYFCASSPGASGYNEQFFGPGTRLTVL.

The chain employs TRBV5-1 and TRBJ2-5; 14 bases match TRBD2. Per the germline V gene, CDR1 is SGHRS and CDR2 is YFSETQ. Losses at the gene ends were 0 bases for V and 4 bases for J; bases not matched to a gene: 2. This CDR3 region has 16 residues. Written as DNA, the CDR3 is TGCGCCAGCAGCTTGGGAGGACTAGCGGGAGGAGAGACCCAGTACTTC. Protein: CASSLGGLAGGETQYF.

CDR3 loop: CASSQQQGSEQYF. The CDR3 DNA reads as TGTGCCAGCAGCCAACAGCAGGGAAGCGAGCAGTACTTC. The chain uses TRBV3-1 (or the pseudogene TRBV3-2) and TRBJ2-7; D is possibly TRBD1 (5 bases). V was cut by 2 bases and J by 6 bases, with 11 bases left in between. The CDR3 sequence is 13 residues long. The germline gives CDR1 LGHDT, CDR2 YNNKEL (reference sequence).

V gene TRBV7-2 combines with J gene TRBJ2-2; 10 bases are a match to TRBD2. This CDR3 has 16 residues. The germline V gene has CDR1 SGHTA and CDR2 FQGNSA. Trimming took 0 bases from V and 8 from J; bases not matched to a gene: 6. The CDR3 DNA is TGTGCCAGCAGCTTAGCCGGGACTAGCGTCGTAGGGGAGCTGTTTTTT. Amino acid sequence: CASSLAGTSVVGELFF.

The genes are TRBV6-4 and TRBJ2-1, with D perhaps matching TRBD2 (6 bases). V was shortened by 6 bases and J by 2 bases, with 17 bases between the two germline ends. Germline V gives CDR1 MRHNA, CDR2 SNTAGT. This CDR3 is built from 16 residues. The CDR3 region is CASSAFGTGAYNEQFF. CDR3 nucleotide sequence: TGTGCCAGCAGCGCCTTCGGTACGGGGGCCTACAATGAGCAGTTCTTC.

The chain joins TRBV30 to TRBJ1-2; weak D call: TRBD1 (6 bases). Per germline, CDR1 GTSNPN and CDR2 SVGIG (reference sequence). There are 12 residues in the CDR3. V was trimmed by 0 bases and J by 6 bases, leaving 8 bases between them. This chain's CDR3 is CAWSVYRDGYTF. In nucleotides, the CDR3 is TGTGCCTGGAGTGTATACAGGGATGGCTACACCTTC.

The CDR3 sequence is CASRTRQGIDGYTF. CDR3 DNA sequence: TGTGCCAGCAGGACCCGACAGGGAATAGATGGCTACACCTTC. The chain recombines TRBV27 with TRBJ1-2, with TRBD1 identical over 7 bases. After removal of 6 bases from V and 6 bases from J, the junction contained 10 bases not matched to a gene. The germline V gene has CDR1 MNHEY and CDR2 SMNVEV (reference sequence). The CDR3 contains 14 residues.

The CDR3: CASSHGLAGEVEQFF. In nucleotides, the CDR3 is TGTGCCAGCAGCCACGGACTAGCGGGAGAGGTTGAGCAGTTCTTC. This chain uses TRBV14 with TRBJ2-1; 13 bases are shared with TRBD2. The length of the CDR3 is 15 residues. Germline values: CDR1 SGHDN, CDR2 FVKESK. Trimming at V came to 3 bases and at J to 9 bases, leaving 5 bases not matched to a gene.